A selection of T cell receptor beta chains follows, all from one sample in a study of T cell changes during pregnancy in multiple sclerosis. Profiled with immunoSEQ multiplex PCR; TCRdb holds only in-frame clones, not every one. Here the sample spans tens of thousands of clones, roughly 89% being singletons. The sequences come from CD4+ T cells from peripheral blood mononuclear cells, collected in the third trimester of pregnancy. These receptors all come from a female donor in good health, enrolled as a control in a pregnancy study. Each CDR3 is given with its conserved first and last residue. The D gene is left open where the match is weak. Expanded clones are given a class, and other clones once, few, many or no size at all.

D: NA
V: TRBV12-5
J: TRBJ2-2
size: NA
DNA: TGTGCTAGTGGACAGGGTGGCACCGGGGAGCTGTTTTTT
CDR3: CASGQGGTGELFF

D: NA
V: TRBV14
J: TRBJ1-1
size: NA
DNA: TGTGCCAGCAGCCGGAGAACAGGTTTGTACACTGAAGCTTTCTTT
CDR3: CASSRRTGLYTEAFF

D: NA
V: TRBV27
J: TRBJ1-1
size: medium-sized
DNA: TGTGCCAGCAGTTTTTCCTCAGTGAACACTGAAGCTTTCTTT
CDR3: CASSFSSVNTEAFF

D: NA
V: TRBV9
J: TRBJ2-2
size: NA
DNA: TGTGCCAGCAGCGTGGGACCTGGGGGGACGGGGGAGCTGTTTTTT
CDR3: CASSVGPGGTGELFF

D: NA
V: TRBV15
J: TRBJ1-2
size: once
DNA: TGTGCCACCAGCAGAGATGACAGGAAGGGCTATGGCTACACCTTC
CDR3: CATSRDDRKGYGYTF

D: NA
V: TRBV27
J: TRBJ1-3
size: NA
DNA: TGTGCCAGCAAAAGGGGGGGCTCTGGAAACACCATATATTTT
CDR3: CASKRGGSGNTIYF

D: NA
V: TRBV10-3
J: TRBJ2-7
size: NA
DNA: TGTGCCATCAGTGAGTCGGACCTCGGGGGAGCCGAGCAGTACTTC
CDR3: CAISESDLGGAEQYF

D: TRBD1
V: TRBV7-2
J: TRBJ1-4
size: NA
DNA: TGTGCCAGCAGCTACCGGGACAGCACTAATGAAAAACTGTTTTTT
CDR3: CASSYRDSTNEKLFF

D: NA
V: TRBV10-3
J: TRBJ2-2
size: NA
DNA: TGTGCCATCAGAAATACCGGGACAACGAACACCGGGGAGCTGTTTTTT
CDR3: CAIRNTGTTNTGELFF

D: NA
V: TRBV5-1
J: TRBJ2-1
size: once
DNA: TGCGCCAGCAGCTTATACAACAGGGCGAATGAGCAGTTCTTC
CDR3: CASSLYNRANEQFF

D: TRBD1
V: TRBV10-3
J: TRBJ2-2
size: NA
DNA: TGTGCCATCAGTGCAGACAGGGGCTCGAACACCGGGGAGCTGTTTTTT
CDR3: CAISADRGSNTGELFF

D: TRBD2
V: TRBV29-1
J: TRBJ2-5
size: few
DNA: TGCAGCGTTAAACTAGCGGGAGTTTGGGGAGAGACCCAGTACTTC
CDR3: CSVKLAGVWGETQYF

D: NA
V: TRBV28
J: TRBJ1-5
size: NA
DNA: TGTGCCAGCAGTTTAGCAGGGGCCAGCAATCAGCCCCAGCATTTT
CDR3: CASSLAGASNQPQHF

D: NA
V: TRBV27
J: TRBJ1-2
size: NA
DNA: TGTGCCAGCAGTCCTCTCCCAGGTTTTAACTATGGCTACACCTTC
CDR3: CASSPLPGFNYGYTF

D: TRBD1
V: TRBV13
J: TRBJ1-1
size: NA
DNA: TGTGCCAGCAGCCAACGACAGGGAGGATGGTTCACTGAAGCTTTCTTT
CDR3: CASSQRQGGWFTEAFF

D: NA
V: TRBV25-1
J: TRBJ2-4
size: NA
DNA: TGTGCCAGCAGTGAGCCTGGGACAACAGCCAAAAACATTCAGTACTTC
CDR3: CASSEPGTTAKNIQYF

D: NA
V: TRBV7-9
J: TRBJ1-1
size: NA
DNA: TGTGCCAGCAGCGCACACAAGGGGTCGGGTGAAGCTTTCTTT
CDR3: CASSAHKGSGEAFF

D: NA
V: TRBV6-1
J: TRBJ2-7
size: NA
DNA: TGTGCCAGCAGAATGGACTTACTGGATAATAAGCAGTACTTC
CDR3: CASRMDLLDNKQYF

D: TRBD1
V: TRBV10-3
J: TRBJ1-1
size: NA
DNA: TGTGCCACCGCTGGGGGACAGCCGAACACTGAAGCTTTCTTT
CDR3: CATAGGQPNTEAFF

D: NA
V: TRBV14
J: TRBJ1-1
size: once
DNA: TGTGCCAGCAGCCGCACCGGGACTACAAAAGCTTTCTTT
CDR3: CASSRTGTTKAFF

D: TRBD2
V: TRBV9
J: TRBJ2-3
size: NA
DNA: TGTGCCAGCAGCGTAGGTCTAGCGGGCACAGATACGCAGTATTTT
CDR3: CASSVGLAGTDTQYF

D: NA
V: TRBV27
J: TRBJ1-5
size: NA
DNA: TGTGCCAGCAGTCCCCGCCCAACGACAGGTACTAGCAATCAGCCCCAGCATTTT
CDR3: CASSPRPTTGTSNQPQHF

D: NA
V: TRBV30
J: TRBJ1-2
size: once
DNA: TGTGCCTGGAACGGCGATAGCGCCTATGGCTACACCTTC
CDR3: CAWNGDSAYGYTF

D: NA
V: TRBV5-5
J: TRBJ1-5
size: NA
DNA: TGTGCCAGCAGCTTGGGGCAGGGCAAGGGCAATCAGCCCCAGCATTTT
CDR3: CASSLGQGKGNQPQHF

D: TRBD1
V: TRBV5-6
J: TRBJ1-3
size: NA
DNA: TGTGCCAGCAGCTCCCCGGGACAGATAGGAAACACCATATATTTT
CDR3: CASSSPGQIGNTIYF

D: TRBD2
V: TRBV5-1
J: TRBJ2-7
size: NA
DNA: TGCGCCAGCAGCTTGGAGTCGGGGACTAGCGGGAGGGCCCTCTACGAGCAGTACTTC
CDR3: CASSLESGTSGRALYEQYF

D: TRBD2
V: TRBV2
J: TRBJ2-7
size: NA
DNA: TGTGCCAGCAAAGCGGGAGGGCTCGAGCAGTACTTC
CDR3: CASKAGGLEQYF

D: NA
V: TRBV7-2
J: TRBJ2-7
size: NA
DNA: TGTGCCAGCAGCCCTACAGGGTCCTTCTACGAGCAGTACTTC
CDR3: CASSPTGSFYEQYF

D: NA
V: TRBV30
J: TRBJ1-1
size: few
DNA: TGTGCCTGGAGTAAGGTTCGGGGGAACACTGAAGCTTTCTTT
CDR3: CAWSKVRGNTEAFF

D: TRBD1
V: TRBV15
J: TRBJ2-5
size: NA
DNA: TGTGCCACCAGCAGAGCTCGGACAGGGAGAGAGACCCAGTACTTC
CDR3: CATSRARTGRETQYF

D: TRBD1
V: TRBV27
J: TRBJ1-1
size: NA
DNA: TGTGCCAGCAGTTTACTACAGGGGTACACTGAAGCTTTCTTT
CDR3: CASSLLQGYTEAFF

D: NA
V: TRBV7-9
J: TRBJ2-7
size: few
DNA: TGTGCCAGCAGCCCAGGGGTCCGGAACGAGCAGTACTTC
CDR3: CASSPGVRNEQYF

D: TRBD1
V: TRBV5-1
J: TRBJ1-5
size: NA
DNA: TGCGCCAGCAGCTTAACAGGGGAGCGGCAGCCCCAGCATTTT
CDR3: CASSLTGERQPQHF

D: TRBD2
V: TRBV14
J: TRBJ2-2
size: NA
DNA: TGTGCCAGCAGCCAAGTAACCGGGAGGGCCACCGGGGAGCTGTTTTTT
CDR3: CASSQVTGRATGELFF

D: NA
V: TRBV2
J: TRBJ1-5
size: NA
DNA: TGTGCCAGCAGTGTCCTGCCCGGTAGCAATCAGCCCCAGCATTTT
CDR3: CASSVLPGSNQPQHF

D: NA
V: TRBV5-4
J: TRBJ2-2
size: NA
DNA: TGTGCCAGCAGCTTGGCGGGTGTTCACACCGGGGAGCTGTTTTTT
CDR3: CASSLAGVHTGELFF

D: NA
V: TRBV30
J: TRBJ2-5
size: NA
DNA: TGTGCCTGGAGATCTGCAGGATCGATCGAGACCCAGTACTTC
CDR3: CAWRSAGSIETQYF

D: NA
V: TRBV7-9
J: TRBJ1-2
size: NA
DNA: TGTGCCAGCAGCTTAGTGATGGGGGCAGGTGGCTACACCTTC
CDR3: CASSLVMGAGGYTF

D: NA
V: TRBV29-1
J: TRBJ1-2
size: NA
DNA: TGCAGCGGCCGGGAGGGGGACTATGGCTACACCTTC
CDR3: CSGREGDYGYTF

D: TRBD1
V: TRBV7-2
J: TRBJ1-2
size: NA
DNA: TGTGCCAGCAGCTTAGCGAGACAGGGTCCCTATGGCTACACCTTC
CDR3: CASSLARQGPYGYTF

D: TRBD1
V: TRBV5-8
J: TRBJ1-1
size: NA
DNA: TGTGCCAGCAGCCTACCAAGCACAGGGGGGACTGAAGCTTTCTTT
CDR3: CASSLPSTGGTEAFF